This T cell receptor (beta chain) originates from a study of blood T cell repertoires in COVID-19. Turning to the study itself: Acute and convalescent COVID-19 specimens originated in the United States, Italy and Spain. The analysed material was cDNA or gDNA that came from T cells, B-cell-depleted T cells, or PBMCs.

CDR1 SNHLY and CDR2 FYNNEI come from the germline V gene. There are 14 residues in the CDR3. V lost 7 bases, J lost 2 bases, and 8 bases stayed unmatched. In the study's own analysis: Reference gene primer amplification in the assay estimated nucleated cell counts. The method was immunoSEQ multiplex PCR; TCRdb's version includes in-frame clones alone and lacks a portion of them. V and J calls and clone size come straight from that table; D and trimming were deduced from the DNA. The sample holds under 150,000 clones, 75% to 90% seen once. The sample taken for sequencing was peripheral blood. The rearrangement links TRBV2 to TRBJ2-7; 7 nucleotides line up with TRBD1. The clonotype comes from a woman aged 45-65 years with acute or convalescent COVID-19. CDR3 bases: TGTGCCAGCATGACCATGACAGGGACCTACGAGCAGTACTTC. Residues: CASMTMTGTYEQYF. Full variable domain (missing parts from reference TRBV2 and TRBJ2-7): EPEVTQTPSHQVTQMGQEVILRCVPISNHLYFYWYRQILGQKVEFLVSFYNNEISEKSEIFDDQFSVERPDGSNFTLKIRSTKLEDSAMYFCASMTMTGTYEQYFGPGTRLTVT.